This TCR beta chain was identified during a study of T cell responses to AZD1222 COVID-19 vaccine (dated by TCRdb to about 2021). Looking at the study overall: TCR sequencing was performed for about 250 trial participants, of whom roughly 200 were given two doses of AZD1222 and some 26 were given two doses of MenACWY control vaccine. Trial participants were enrolled into age subgroups of 18-55, 56-69 and 70-plus years, which contained about 160, 30 and 59 TCR-sequenced participants, respectively. Findings and caveats that apply to the study as a whole: Participants were mostly white British, with more females than males. The authors suggested clonal diversity may have been underestimated. Because no samples from the day 14 peak response were available, repertoires could be characterized only after the peak T cell response. The whole spike protein was spanned by vaccine-associated CD4 TCRs, and dominant responses were seen in regions 160-218 and 743-854. After two AZD1222 doses, spike-specific TCR breadth and depth were significantly higher than at day 0 and than in MenACWY recipients. The 56-69-year group was small, and its depth increase did not reach significance, likely because of low power. Reportedly, close to half of the unique spike-specific TCRs recognized epitopes lying outside the regions that are mutated in the B.1.351 and B.1.1.7 variants. Conclusions about previously exposed vaccinees were limited because only 5 or 6 AZD1222 recipients were SARS-CoV-2 seropositive at baseline.

The sample's time point label, in plain terms: about 28 days (+/-7) after the second vaccine dose. Because spike-specific TCR depth and breadth did not differ between the two schedules, AZD1222 recipients who got a second dose at roughly 4 weeks were pooled with those who got a second dose at roughly 12 weeks. The vaccinee samples were drawn from two UK trials, COV001 and COV002, one of which was a single-blind randomized controlled phase 2/3 trial testing AZD1222 (ChAdOx1 nCoV-19) in healthy adults. For TCRbeta chain sequencing, PBMC samples were collected from trial participants at day 0 and at day 28 after the second dose. The CDR3 regions of human TCRbeta chains were analyzed by immunosequencing. The paper's data handling went like this. TCRs in the repertoires were matched against a reference library of SARS-CoV-2-specific TCRs that had been generated with the MIRA antigen-specificity platform. Breadth meant the fraction of unique TCRs that were SARS-CoV-2-associated, whereas depth meant the fraction of total T cells that were SARS-CoV-2-associated. Each spike-specific TCR was assigned to its reactive spike region and to a CD4 or CD8 class using the MIRA data. Log10-transformed breadth and depth values were compared by one-way ANOVA with Sidak's multiple comparisons tests. The source is immuneACCESS, and TCRdb retained only in-frame sequences with V and J called. Part of the clones is not carried over; for the studies checked, unresolved V genes explain less than half of this, and the remainder is unexplained. The D gene and trimming were derived from the DNA, and the V and J assignments and clone size from that table. This sample is represented by tens of thousands of clones; approximately 80% of them were singletons. Around an eighth of the sample is held by the ten biggest clonotypes.

Measured from the cysteine to the phenylalanine, the CDR3 is 18 residues long. Of the read, only the CDR3 DNA is kept; its 54 bases are in frame from base 1. Based on the germline V gene (reference sequence), the CDR1 and CDR2 sequences are SSHAT and FNYEAQ. This clone appeared a few times. No cognate antigen has been identified for it. A read error may account for a junction end that differs from germline. This receptor chain uses TRBV7-7 and TRBJ1-6, with TRBD1 matching 7 junction bases. Sequencing used peripheral blood, obtained 28 days after the second AZD1222 dose. This receptor was obtained from an adult who received the AZD1222 COVID-19 vaccine. The bases are TGTGCTAGCAGCTTTTACAGGGGCCCCGTTCCAGGGAATTCACCCCTCCACTTT. This encodes CASSFYRGPVPGNSPLHF. Joined to the reference TRBV7-7 and TRBJ1-6 proteins, this CDR3 gives the full variable domain: GAGVSQSPRYKVTKRGQDVTLRCDPISSHATLYWYQQALGQGPEFLTYFNYEAQPDKSGLPSDRFSAERPEGSISTLTIQRTEQRDSAMYRCASSFYRGPVPGNSPLHFGNGTRLTVT.